This passage covers 32 T cell receptor beta chains from one sample sequenced in a study of blood T cell repertoires in COVID-19. Sequencing was performed with immunoSEQ multiplex PCR; in TCRdb, only in-frame clones are kept and a portion is missing. The data show around 69,000 clones, about four fifths seen once. Sequenced sample: peripheral blood. These receptors came from a woman aged 70-85 years with acute or convalescent COVID-19.

This rearrangement joins TRBV4-1 to TRBJ1-1, with 7 bases matching TRBD1. With V trimmed by 3 bases and J by 9 bases, 4 bases remained unmatched. CDR3 size: 12 residues. CDR1 MGHRA and CDR2 YSYEKL come from the germline V gene. In nucleotides, the CDR3 is TGCGCCAGCAGCCACAGACAGGGCCAAGCTTTCTTT. Translating it yields CASSHRQGQAFF.

The chain is built from TRBV5-1 and TRBJ2-6, with 7 bases aligning to TRBD2. The CDR3 has 14 amino acids. Germline V gene lookup returns CDR1 SGHRS and CDR2 YFSETQ. J was trimmed by 3 bases and V by 4 bases; bases with no gene match: 1. CDR3 sequence reads: CASSPGGGANVLTF. CDR3 in DNA: TGCGCCAGCAGCCCGGGAGGTGGGGCCAACGTCCTGACTTTC.

This clone was observed a handful of times. The chain joins TRBV7-3 to TRBJ2-1; 7 nucleotides agree with TRBD2. The CDR3 runs to 15 residues. The V segment lost 6 bases and the J segment 5 bases; nucleotides outside the gene matches: 10. CDR1 and CDR2 from the germline V gene are SGHTA and FQGTGA. The DNA for the CDR3 is TGTGCCAGCAGTCGGGGCGGGAGAGTAGACAATGAGCAGTTCTTC. Translated: CASSRGGRVDNEQFF.

This rearrangement joins TRBV10-2 to TRBJ2-5, with 9 bases matching TRBD1. Germline values: CDR1 WSHSY, CDR2 SAAADI. The CDR3 has 13 amino acids. With 6 bases clipped from V and 4 bases from J, the junction kept 3 bases outside the gene matches. CDR3 protein: CASRAGQGETQYF. The CDR3 coding sequence is TGCGCCAGCAGGGCGGGACAGGGAGAGACCCAGTACTTC.

The V and J genes are TRBV4-1 and TRBJ2-4, with 8 bases that match TRBD2. Germline CDR1 and CDR2: MGHRA and YSYEKL. The CDR3 length is 15 residues. Trimming removed 2 bases from V and 3 bases from J; junction bases left unmatched: 3. Here the CDR3 reads CASSQPGGDKNIQYF. CDR3 coding DNA: TGCGCCAGCAGCCAACCGGGAGGGGACAAAAACATTCAGTACTTC.

V usage is TRBV11-3 and J usage is TRBJ2-3, with D possibly TRBD2 on 6 matching bases. The ends were cut back, 1 base at V and 1 base at J, with 9 bases in the middle. The germline CDR1 and CDR2 sequences are SGHNT and YENEEA. The length of the CDR3 is 15 residues. The DNA of the CDR3 is TGTGCCAGCAGCTTAGTGGCGGGATGCACAGATACGCAGTATTTT. This sequence encodes CASSLVAGCTDTQYF.

This chain links TRBV6-5 with TRBJ2-2, with D hard to call. Germline V lookup: CDR1 MNHEY, CDR2 SVGAGI. This CDR3 is built from 11 residues. Trimming took 6 bases from V and 5 from J, leaving 4 bases between them. CDR3 nucleotides: TGTGCCAGCAGCCGGACCGGGGAGCTGTTTTTT. Its protein product is CASSRTGELFF.

This chain joins TRBV9 and TRBJ2-5; D might be TRBD1 (5 bases). The CDR3 runs 14 residues. CDR1 SGDLS and CDR2 YYNGEE come from the germline V gene. V was clipped by 4 bases and J by 5 bases, with 15 bases between them. The CDR3 nucleotides are TGTGCCAGCAGCTCCCCCCAAGGGGCTGAGACCCAGTACTTC. The encoded protein is CASSSPQGAETQYF.

V usage is TRBV27 and J usage is TRBJ1-6, with 8 bases identical to TRBD1. The V segment lost 4 bases and the J segment 9 bases; nucleotides outside the gene matches: 2. The CDR3 has 13 amino acids. From germline, CDR1 is MNHEY and CDR2 SMNVEV (reference sequence). As DNA, the CDR3 is TGTGCCAGCAGTTCGACAGGGGTTTCACCCCTCCACTTT. Its protein is CASSSTGVSPLHF.

The chain uses TRBV7-8 and TRBJ1-6; 9 bases fit TRBD1. The CDR3 has 15 amino acids. The trim removed 5 bases at V and 9 bases at J, leaving 8 bases unmatched. Per the germline V gene, CDR1 is SGHVS and CDR2 is FQNEAQ. Here the CDR3 reads CASSTDRGGLSPLHF. Here the CDR3 DNA reads TGTGCCAGCAGCACGGACAGGGGAGGGCTTTCACCCCTCCACTTT. Filled out from reference TRBV7-8 and TRBJ1-6, the complete variable domain reads GAGVSQSPRYKVAKRGQDVALRCDPISGHVSLFWYQQALGQGPEFLTYFQNEAQLDKSGLPSDRFFAERPEGSVSTLKIQRTQQEDSAVYLCASSTDRGGLSPLHFGNGTRLTVT.

V usage is TRBV11-2 and J usage is TRBJ2-3; 15 nucleotides line up with TRBD2. The germline gives CDR1 SGHAT, CDR2 FQNNGV. The V segment lost 5 bases and the J segment 0 bases; nucleotides outside the gene matches: 6. The CDR3 covers 18 residues. CDR3 residues: CASSPRTSGRGSTDTQYF. CDR3 coding DNA: TGTGCCAGCAGCCCTAGGACTAGCGGGAGGGGTAGCACAGATACGCAGTATTTT.

J is TRBJ1-6 and V is TRBV28, with D perhaps TRBD1 (5 bases). Germline V gene sequence: CDR1 MDHEN, CDR2 SYDVKM. Trimming pared 8 bases from V and 7 bases from J, leaving 12 bases between. This CDR3 has 13 amino acids. The CDR3: CASRGVSNSPLHF. For the CDR3, the DNA is TGTGCCAGCCGGGGGGTGAGCAATTCACCCCTCCACTTT.

This chain links TRBV5-1 with TRBJ2-5; 7 bases are shared with TRBD2. J lost 5 bases, V lost 4 bases, and 8 bases had no gene match. Germline values: CDR1 SGHRS, CDR2 YFSETQ. The CDR3 is made up of 14 amino acids. The CDR3 bases are TGCGCCAGCAGCCCACCGGGACTACGGGAGACCCAGTACTTC. Amino acid sequence: CASSPPGLRETQYF.

The genes are TRBV15 and TRBJ2-7; possibly TRBD2 for D (5 bases). Germline-derived CDR1 and CDR2 are LNHNV and YYDKDF (reference sequence). CDR3 length: 14 residues. V lost 0 bases to trimming and J lost 7 bases, with 13 bases between them. CDR3 nucleotide sequence: TGTGCCACCAGCAGAGATCGAGGGTTGGAAGAGCAGTACTTC. It specifies CATSRDRGLEEQYF.

The chain couples TRBV2 to TRBJ1-3, with D uncertain. Per germline, CDR1 SNHLY and CDR2 FYNNEI. V gave up 4 bases and J gave up 3 bases, with 13 bases separating them. The CDR3 spans 15 residues. This CDR3 reads CASSVWPSVGNTIYF. In DNA form, the CDR3 reads TGTGCCAGCAGTGTCTGGCCCAGTGTTGGAAACACCATATATTTT.

The rearrangement joins TRBV2 to TRBJ1-5; TRBD1 matches 7 bases. CDR1 is SNHLY, CDR2 FYNNEI, per germline. This CDR3 spans 14 amino acids. After removal of 6 bases from V and 4 bases from J, the junction contained 6 bases not matched to a gene. The CDR3 here is CASSVQGINQPQHF. The DNA for the CDR3 is TGTGCCAGCAGCGTACAGGGGATTAATCAGCCCCAGCATTTT.

This clone has just one count. This chain uses TRBV12-3 or TRBV12-4 with TRBJ2-7, with 8 bases fitting TRBD2. The CDR3 spans 13 residues. Trimming at V came to 5 bases and at J to 3 bases, leaving 3 bases not matched to a gene. The CDR3 loop is CASSLSGSYEQYF. CDR3 DNA: TGTGCCAGCAGTCTAAGCGGGAGCTACGAGCAGTACTTC.

The chain links TRBV5-1 to TRBJ2-5; D is ambiguous. Germline values: CDR1 SGHRS, CDR2 YFSETQ. V was clipped by 3 bases and J by 2 bases, with 2 bases between them. This CDR3 is 11 amino acids long. The CDR3 DNA sequence: TGCGCCAGCAGCTCTCAAGAGACCCAGTACTTC. Translation gives CASSSQETQYF.

The chain carries TRBV5-6 and TRBJ2-7; 9 nucleotides agree with TRBD2. CDR3 length equals 14 residues. J was trimmed by 3 bases and V by 4 bases; bases with no gene match: 5. Germline V gene lookup returns CDR1 SGHDT and CDR2 YYEEEE. CDR3: CASSPLAGDYEQYF. For the CDR3, the DNA is TGTGCCAGCAGCCCCTTAGCGGGAGACTACGAGCAGTACTTC.

This clone is a singleton in its sample. The chain couples TRBV19 to TRBJ2-7; 9 bases are a match to TRBD1. The V gene's germline CDR1 is LNHDA and CDR2 SQIVND (reference sequence). The trim removed 10 bases at V and 7 bases at J, leaving 14 bases unmatched. The CDR3 totals 14 residues. The CDR3: CATASPGQGTEQYF. CDR3 coding DNA: TGTGCCACCGCCTCTCCGGGACAGGGAACTGAGCAGTACTTC.

The rearrangement uses TRBV27 and TRBJ2-1; 7 bases fit TRBD2. CDR1 is MNHEY and CDR2 is SMNVEV in the germline V gene (reference sequence). After removal of 7 bases from V and 7 bases from J, the junction contained 10 bases not matched to a gene. The CDR3 has 14 residues. The CDR3 bases are TGTGCCAGCATTCAGGCGGGAGTGGGAAATGAGCAGTTCTTC. Translation gives CASIQAGVGNEQFF.

The chain uses TRBV28 and TRBJ2-3; TRBD2 aligns across 8 bases. This CDR3 has 13 residues. The germline CDR1 and CDR2 sequences are MDHEN and SYDVKM. The J segment lost 1 base and the V segment lost 8 bases, leaving 2 bases of the junction unmatched. CDR3 in amino acids: CASRSGGTDTQYF. The DNA for the CDR3 is TGTGCCAGCCGTAGCGGGGGCACAGATACGCAGTATTTT.

The chain has TRBV18 and TRBJ2-5, with 9 bases fitting TRBD1. J lost 4 bases, V lost 4 bases, and 4 bases had no gene match. In germline, CDR1 is KGHSH, CDR2 LQKENI. The CDR3 has 14 amino acids. This CDR3 is CASSLGTGRETQYF. The CDR3 nucleotides are TGTGCCAGCTCACTCGGGACAGGGCGAGAGACCCAGTACTTC.

V is TRBV21-1 and J is TRBJ1-5. TRBV21-1 is noted as a pseudogene. This CDR3 has 11 amino acids. The CDR3 sequence is CASSRKRPQHF. The CDR3, as DNA: TGTGCCAGCAGCAGGAAGCGGCCCCAGCATTTT.

Concerning this clone: Germline is not matched at one junction end, which may reflect a read error. The CDR3 DNA reads TGTGCCGGGAGACTAGCGGGAGCTTACCATGAGCAGTTCTTC. Amino acid sequence: CAGRLAGAYHEQFF. This chain links TRBV30 with TRBJ2-1; 12 positions match TRBD2. Germline loops: CDR1 GTSNPN, CDR2 SVGIG (reference sequence). The CDR3 has 14 amino acids.

The chain has TRBV18 and TRBJ1-1; weak D call: TRBD1 (5 bases). Per the germline V gene, CDR1 is KGHSH and CDR2 is LQKENI. The V end lost 4 bases, the J end lost 4 bases, and 10 bases lay between the germline ends. The CDR3 sequence is 13 residues long. This CDR3 is CASSRAQGTEAFF. The CDR3, as DNA: TGTGCCAGCTCACGGGCTCAGGGCACTGAAGCTTTCTTT.

The sample holds one count of this clone. V usage is TRBV6-5 and J usage is TRBJ1-4, with D possibly matching TRBD1 (6 bases). Germline CDR1 MNHEY, CDR2 SVGAGI. Trimming shortened V by 6 bases and J by 8 bases, and 10 bases separated the two germline ends. CDR3 length: 12 amino acids. This CDR3 is CASRADREKLFF. CDR3 nucleotides: TGTGCCAGCAGAGCAGACAGGGAAAAACTGTTTTTT.

This sequence joins TRBV28 and TRBJ2-7; tentatively, D is TRBD1 or TRBD2 (5 bases each). Deletions cut 10 bases from V and 2 bases from J, with 21 bases between. The CDR3 covers 15 residues. CDR1 is MDHEN, CDR2 SYDVKM, per germline. The CDR3 is CATRAPGEPPYEQYF. CDR3 nucleotides: TGTGCCACCAGGGCCCCTGGGGAGCCCCCCTACGAGCAGTACTTC.

V gene TRBV19 combines with J gene TRBJ2-1; 9 bases line up with TRBD2. In germline, CDR1 is LNHDA, CDR2 SQIVND (reference sequence). The CDR3 covers 15 residues. The V segment lost 10 bases and the J segment 6 bases; nucleotides outside the gene matches: 13. DNA of the CDR3: TGTGCCACCGAGGGTAGCGGGAGAGTACGCAATGAGCAGTTCTTC. This translates into CATEGSGRVRNEQFF. The entire variable domain, with the rest obtained from reference TRBV19 and TRBJ2-1, is as follows: DGGITQSPKYLFRKEGQNVTLSCEQNLNHDAMYWYRQDPGQGLRLIYYSQIVNDFQKGDIAEGYSVSREKKESFPLTVTSAQKNPTAFYLCATEGSGRVRNEQFFGPGTRLTVL.

This chain links TRBV6-6 with TRBJ1-4, with 7 bases lining up with TRBD1. The CDR3 contains 14 residues. Germline V gene lookup returns CDR1 MNHNY and CDR2 SVGAGI (reference sequence). Germline trimming cut 4 bases from V and 6 bases from J; bases unmatched to any gene: 5. This chain's CDR3 is CASSWGRGDEKLFF. The CDR3 DNA is TGTGCCAGCAGTTGGGGCAGGGGGGATGAAAAACTGTTTTTT.

The chain employs TRBV25-1 and TRBJ2-7; the match to TRBD2 covers 11 bases. Germline CDR1 and CDR2: MGHDK and SYGVNS. The V gene end was trimmed by 5 bases and the J gene end by 2 bases; junction bases not matched to a gene: 5. The length of the CDR3 is 15 residues. The CDR3 is CASSTRTSGPYEQYF. The CDR3 nucleotides are TGTGCCAGCAGTACCCGGACTAGCGGGCCCTACGAGCAGTACTTC.

V and J are TRBV9 and TRBJ2-3; 8 bases fit TRBD2. The CDR3 is made up of 16 amino acids. Per the germline V gene, CDR1 is SGDLS and CDR2 is YYNGEE. The ends lost 3 bases at V and 2 bases at J; junction bases unmatched: 8. CDR3 coding DNA: TGTGCCAGCAGCGCCGTAGCGGGGAAAAACACAGATACGCAGTATTTT. This gives the protein CASSAVAGKNTDTQYF.